This T cell receptor beta chain was found in a study of blood T cell repertoires in COVID-19 (dated by TCRdb to the early 2020s). Regarding the complete study: The collaborator samples originated in the United States, Italy and Spain and spanned the acute and convalescent phases of COVID-19. Where available, HLA class I and class II types were obtained from metadata supplied by the sample provider rather than from assay-based typing. Subjects who had been exposed to COVID-19, were actively infected with it, or had recovered from it provided the deeply sampled blood TCRbeta repertoires that made up the dataset. The repertoires were made available in a free public database intended to serve as a resource for research on the immune response to SARS-CoV-2. The sample metadata nearly always contained a de-identified subject ID, COVID-19 status, age in years and sex. Samples were obtained from the ongoing ImmuneRACE study (first 160 participants) and from 1,254 subjects provided by 6 global collaborators. The material from the prospective study consisted of cDNA or gDNA derived from T cells, B-cell-depleted T cells, or PBMCs. Broader findings and caveats from the paper: Clinical and demographic metadata were provided uncurated, with the amount varying by source and participant.

Participants in the prospective study were aged about 18 to 90 years, lived in approximately 26 United States geographic areas, and enrolled through a virtual design. Cohort assignment in the prospective study relied on participant-reported clinical history from a screening survey and a study questionnaire. Each participant in the prospective study had whole blood, serum and a nasopharyngeal or oropharyngeal swab collected by mobile phlebotomists. Over a roughly two-month period, participants in the prospective study had the option of providing additional blood draws and questionnaires. Before DNA extraction, blood samples from the prospective study were shipped at room temperature or frozen. CDR3 length: 15 amino acids, cysteine to phenylalanine. The retained sequence is limited to the CDR3, 45 bases, with the frame set at the first base. For this chain, trimming is 4 bases at the V end and 2 bases at the J end, and the number of junction bases without a gene match is 8. CDR1 and CDR2 (LGHDT, YNNKEL) derive from the germline V gene (reference sequence).

As to this clone: No cognate antigen has been identified for it. There are no base qualities to consult, and no much larger clone falls within one base.

TCRbeta CDR3 regions were amplified from genomic DNA using the immunoSEQ Assay, a bias-controlled multiplex PCR. Turning to the authors' computational methods: Within the assay, amplification of reference gene primers was used to estimate how many nucleated cells each sample contained. To quantify the absolute abundance of each unique TCRbeta CDR3 rearrangement, sequence reads were collapsed and filtered. Productive Simpson clonality was computed per sample as the square root of Simpson's diversity index over productive rearrangements. The immuneACCESS repertoire file appears here via TCRdb, limited to in-frame rearrangements. These files lack a portion of the clones; in checked studies, under half of the deficit traces to unresolved V genes, and the cause of the others is not known. The D gene and trimming were derived from the DNA, and the V and J assignments and clone size from that table. In this sample the table shows around 320,000 clones, roughly 90% of which occur a single time. Of the sample, over 3.5% is held by the ten largest clones.

This TCR was sampled from a woman aged 18 to 35 with acute COVID-19. The sample consisted of PBMCs or T cells enriched from blood (not recorded which). The chain joins TRBV3-1 (or the pseudogene TRBV3-2) to TRBJ2-7; the central 7 bases match TRBD2. The CDR3 here reads CASSPGLGRTYEQYF. The nucleotides read TGTGCCAGCAGCCCCGGACTAGGGAGAACCTACGAGCAGTACTTC.